This T cell receptor (beta chain) was recovered during a study of blood T cell repertoires in COVID-19. Turning to the study itself: From T cells, B-cell-depleted T cells, or PBMCs came the material, which was cDNA or gDNA.

Original data processing: Amplification of reference gene primers provided the estimated nucleated cell counts. The assay was immunoSEQ multiplex PCR, and TCRdb's table has in-frame clones only and misses some. V, J and clone size were drawn from that table, and D and trimming were deduced from the DNA. The sample includes over 120,000 clones, approximately 90% seen only once; the top ten take 8.6%. This CDR3 spans 15 amino acids. CDR1 is SGHRS and CDR2 is YFSETQ in the germline V gene. V dropped 5 bases and J dropped 0 bases, with 14 bases sitting between them. The source material was peripheral blood. This receptor was identified in a woman aged 45-65 years with active or convalescent COVID-19. The gene calls are TRBV5-1 and TRBJ1-1; D call uncertain. CDR3: CASSLLSGLNTEAFF. The CDR3 region has the DNA TGCGCCAGCAGTTTACTTTCGGGGTTGAACACTGAAGCTTTCTTT. The whole variable domain, remainder taken from reference TRBV5-1 and TRBJ1-1, is KAGVTQTPRYLIKTRGQQVTLSCSPISGHRSVSWYQQTPGQGLQFLFEYFSETQRNKGNFPGRFSGRQFSNSRSEMNVSTLELGDSALYLCASSLLSGLNTEAFFGQGTRLTVV.